The 19 T cell receptor beta chains below all came from one sample that was sequenced in a study of blood T cell dynamics during melanoma immunotherapy. Time point described: pre-treatment baseline. Measured with immunoSEQ multiplex PCR; TCRdb has only the in-frame clones, and not every one. The sample lists some 20,000 clones; roughly nine tenths were seen once. Sequenced material: blood, taken from a patient treated with checkpoint blockade. These receptors came from a human donor with melanoma.

This chain uses TRBV28 with TRBJ2-7, with D uncertain. V lost 3 bases to trimming and J lost 2 bases, with 11 bases between them. Per the germline V gene, CDR1 is MDHEN and CDR2 is SYDVKM. The CDR3 length is 14 residues. CDR3 amino acids: CASSLQFFAYEQYF. CDR3 bases: TGTGCCAGCAGTTTGCAGTTTTTTGCCTACGAGCAGTACTTC. Based on the CDR3 plus reference TRBV28 and TRBJ2-7, the full variable domain is DVKVTQSSRYLVKRTGEKVFLECVQDMDHENMFWYRQDPGLGLRLIYFSYDVKMKEKGDIPEGYSVSREKKERFSLILESASTNQTSMYLCASSLQFFAYEQYFGPGTRLTVT.

The rearrangement links TRBV9 to TRBJ1-3, with TRBD1 matching over 11 bases. V gave up 4 bases and J gave up 4 bases; unmatched junction bases: 4. The CDR3 has 15 amino acids. Per the germline V gene, CDR1 is SGDLS and CDR2 is YYNGEE. For the CDR3, the DNA is TGTGCCAGCAGCTCCCGGACAGGGGGCGGAAACACCATATATTTT. Its protein product is CASSSRTGGGNTIYF. Full variable domain (missing parts from reference TRBV9 and TRBJ1-3): DSGVTQTPKHLITATGQRVTLRCSPRSGDLSVYWYQQSLDQGLQFLIQYYNGEERAKGNILERFSAQQFPDLHSELNLSSLELGDSALYFCASSSRTGGGNTIYFGEGSWLTVV.

CDR3 in amino acids: CASSTPGGGRYGYTF. The CDR3 DNA follows: TGTGCCAGCAGCACCCCTGGTGGGGGGCGTTACGGCTACACCTTC. The rearrangement joins TRBV5-6 to TRBJ1-2, with D maybe TRBD1 (6 bases). The CDR3 runs to 15 residues. CDR1 and CDR2 (germline): SGHDT, YYEEEE. Trimming removed 4 bases at V and 8 bases at J, with 21 bases between.

The J gene is TRBJ1-4, the V gene TRBV5-1, with D possibly being TRBD1 (6 bases). Germline V lookup: CDR1 SGHRS, CDR2 YFSETQ. Trimming took off 0 bases at V and 12 bases at J, with 18 bases between the two ends. This CDR3 contains 15 residues. For the CDR3, the DNA is TGCGCCAGCAGCTTGGGGCAGGGGCCCTATGGGGAACTGTTTTTT. Residues: CASSLGQGPYGELFF.

This rearrangement joins TRBV6-6 to TRBJ1-2; 7 positions match TRBD1. Germline CDR1 MNHNY, CDR2 SVGAGI (reference sequence). CDR3 size: 15 residues. The V and J ends lost 0 bases and 4 bases, in that order; junction bases with no gene match: 5. CDR3 sequence: CASSYSKGGFYGYTF. The CDR3 region has the DNA TGTGCCAGCAGTTACTCGAAAGGGGGCTTCTATGGCTACACCTTC.

The chain uses TRBV23-1 and TRBJ2-7; 7 nucleotides line up with TRBD2. Being an ORF, TRBV23-1 has a function that is uncertain. The CDR3 spans 14 residues. Losses at the gene ends were 2 bases for V and 4 bases for J; bases not matched to a gene: 5. The CDR3 region is CASSQVRGMYEQYF. The CDR3 DNA is TGCGCCAGCAGTCAAGTGCGGGGGATGTACGAGCAGTACTTC.

The V gene is TRBV6-5, the J gene TRBJ2-7; 7 nucleotides agree with TRBD1. The CDR3 is made up of 14 amino acids. The germline V gene encodes CDR1 MNHEY and CDR2 SVGAGI. The V and J ends lost 6 bases and 6 bases, in that order; junction bases with no gene match: 11. Written as DNA, the CDR3 is TGTGCCAGCAGCACAAAGAGGGGGCCTGGCGAGCAGTACTTC. It translates to CASSTKRGPGEQYF.

This clone showed up just once. The chain uses TRBV18 and TRBJ2-7; 9 nucleotides align to TRBD1. The CDR3 runs to 13 residues. Germline CDR1 and CDR2: KGHSH and LQKENI. The V segment lost 5 bases and the J segment 5 bases; nucleotides outside the gene matches: 4. CDR3 nucleotides: TGTGCCAGCTCATCCCGGGACAGGGACGAGCAGTACTTC. The encoded protein is CASSSRDRDEQYF.

This clone has just one count. The CDR3 coding sequence is TGTGCCACCAGCAACAGGGGGGGAGGGCCCTACAATGAGCAGTTCTTC. Its protein product is CATSNRGGGPYNEQFF. This chain joins TRBV15 and TRBJ2-1; D possibly corresponds to TRBD1 (8 bases). The germline V gene encodes CDR1 LNHNV and CDR2 YYDKDF (reference sequence). This CDR3 is 16 amino acids long. V lost 4 bases and J 2 bases, leaving 15 bases between the germline ends.

V is TRBV2 and J is TRBJ2-1; no definite D call. The germline CDR1 and CDR2 sequences are SNHLY and FYNNEI. This CDR3 is built from 12 residues. V gave up 2 bases and J gave up 8 bases, with 7 bases separating them. CDR3 nucleotide sequence: TGTGCCAGCAGTGAAATTGGGGATGAGCAGTTCTTC. Encoded protein: CASSEIGDEQFF.

The rearrangement joins TRBV29-1 to TRBJ2-1, with 11 bases that match TRBD2. The CDR3 sequence is 14 residues long. The V gene's germline CDR1 is SQVTM and CDR2 ANQGSEA. The V gene end was trimmed by 7 bases and the J gene end by 12 bases; junction bases not matched to a gene: 14. This CDR3 is CSGQTSGVKRGQFF. The CDR3 DNA is TGCAGCGGCCAGACTAGCGGGGTCAAAAGGGGGCAGTTCTTC.

This chain connects TRBV6-1 to TRBJ1-1; tentatively, D is TRBD1 (5 bases). V shed 2 bases and J shed 7 bases, with 17 bases lying between them. The germline V gene encodes CDR1 MNHNS and CDR2 SASEGT. The CDR3 loop spans 15 amino acids. The CDR3, as DNA: TGTGCCAGCAGTGAAACTGGGACCCCCGTCGGTGAAGCTTTCTTT. It encodes CASSETGTPVGEAFF.

The chain has TRBV5-1 and TRBJ2-2; TRBD2 agrees at 8 bases. Trimming removed 5 bases from V and 7 bases from J; junction bases left unmatched: 7. This CDR3 spans 14 amino acids. Looked up from germline, CDR1 is SGHRS and CDR2 is YFSETQ. In DNA form, the CDR3 reads TGCGCCAGCAGTGCCGGGGGGGCCGTCGGGGAGCTGTTTTTT. It encodes CASSAGGAVGELFF.

This clone was detected once. The chain couples TRBV5-4 to TRBJ2-7; 8 nucleotides line up with TRBD1. CDR1 is SGHNT and CDR2 is YYREEE in the germline V gene (reference sequence). The J segment lost 5 bases and the V segment lost 4 bases, leaving 5 bases of the junction unmatched. The CDR3 runs to 13 residues. This chain's CDR3 is CASSGTGQDEQYF. DNA of the CDR3: TGTGCCAGCAGCGGGACAGGCCAGGACGAGCAGTACTTC.

This clone was counted between two and nine times. The chain couples TRBV2 to TRBJ1-5; tentative D call: TRBD1 (5 bases). The CDR3 sequence is 14 residues long. Per the germline V gene, CDR1 is SNHLY and CDR2 is FYNNEI. The V end was cut by 6 bases, the J end by 1 base, with 10 bases between. The CDR3 reads CASRRDFSNQPQHF. The DNA for the CDR3 is TGTGCCAGCAGGAGGGACTTCAGCAATCAGCCCCAGCATTTT.

The chain employs TRBV5-4 and TRBJ2-5; the D gene is possibly TRBD1 (5 bases). Germline CDR1 is SGHNT and CDR2 is YYREEE (reference sequence). The CDR3 is 14 amino acids. V lost 4 bases, J lost 5 bases, and 15 bases lay in between. The CDR3 bases are TGTGCCAGCAGCCCTGCGTCTGCAGGGGAGACCCAGTACTTC. Protein: CASSPASAGETQYF.

The chain carries TRBV5-6 and TRBJ1-3; a possible D gene is TRBD1 (6 bases). With 4 bases removed from V and 2 bases from J, the gap between germline ends came to 19 bases. Germline values: CDR1 SGHDT, CDR2 YYEEEE. This CDR3 is built from 17 residues. As DNA, the CDR3 is TGTGCCAGCAGCGCGCTGCGGGGGGCCCAGGCTGGAAACACCATATATTTT. Translation gives CASSALRGAQAGNTIYF. The variable domain in full, completed from reference TRBV5-6 and TRBJ1-3, reads DAGVTQSPTHLIKTRGQQVTLRCSPKSGHDTVSWYQQALGQGPQFIFQYYEEEERQRGNFPDRFSGHQFPNYSSELNVNALLLGDSALYLCASSALRGAQAGNTIYFGEGSWLTVV.

This chain's CDR3 is CASSIRAGTGGFYSNQPQHF. The CDR3 bases are TGTGCCAGTAGTATTCGAGCCGGGACGGGAGGATTTTATAGCAATCAGCCCCAGCATTTT. This chain uses TRBV19 with TRBJ1-5, with D possibly TRBD1 on 5 matching bases. Germline CDR1 is LNHDA and CDR2 is SQIVND (reference sequence). V was trimmed by 3 bases and J by 0 bases, leaving 24 bases between them. The length of the CDR3 is 20 residues.

The chain employs TRBV7-2 and TRBJ2-5, with D unclear. The assigned J gene may be wrong: the sequence end matches TRBJ2-7 better. The CDR3 has 15 amino acids. From germline, CDR1 is SGHTA and CDR2 FQGNSA. CDR3 DNA sequence: TGTGCCAGCAGCTTTTCGCCGGTGGGATCCTACGAGCAGTACTTC. This sequence encodes CASSFSPVGSYEQYF.